This T cell receptor beta chain was profiled in a study of identical twins. Whole-study results and caveats: Instead of following the same donors, the conclusions were based on cross-sectional statistical analysis. Abundant beta clonotypes from cord blood had fewer insertions, unlike memory repertoires, which showed none. Sharing of beta out-of-frame sequences by twins showed a weaker excess.

As regards this clonotype: Its target is unknown.

Healthy Caucasians were all of the donors. Trimming took 0 bases from V and 3 from J; bases not matched to a gene: 9. Germline loops: CDR1 SGHAT, CDR2 FQNNGV. This CDR3 comprises 18 residues. TCRdb passed the 5' RACE reads through MiXCR, listing each CDR3 protein once. The sample has about 920,000 distinct CDR3 sequences, roughly an eighth seen once. In addition, the sample was reused for a study of yellow fever vaccine responses in identical twins.

V is TRBV11-2 and J is TRBJ2-1, with 9 bases aligning to TRBD2. Sequencing was carried out using PBMCs. This receptor was obtained from a young woman in good health. CDR3 nucleotides: TGTGCCAGCAGCTTAGATGTTCGAGCTAGCGGGAACTACAATGAGCAGTTCTTC. Amino acid sequence: CASSLDVRASGNYNEQFF.